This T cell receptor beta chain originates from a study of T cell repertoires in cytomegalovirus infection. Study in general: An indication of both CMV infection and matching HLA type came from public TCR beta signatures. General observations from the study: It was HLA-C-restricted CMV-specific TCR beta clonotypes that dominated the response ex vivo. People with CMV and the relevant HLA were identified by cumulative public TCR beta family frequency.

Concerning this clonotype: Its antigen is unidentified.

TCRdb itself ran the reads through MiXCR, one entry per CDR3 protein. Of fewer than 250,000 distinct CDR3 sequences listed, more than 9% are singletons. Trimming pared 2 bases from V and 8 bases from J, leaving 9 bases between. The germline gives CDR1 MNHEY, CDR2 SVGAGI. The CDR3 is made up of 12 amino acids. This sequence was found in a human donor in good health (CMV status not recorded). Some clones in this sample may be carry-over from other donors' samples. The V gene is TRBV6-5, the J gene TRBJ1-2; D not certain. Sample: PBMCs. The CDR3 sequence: CASSYEGDGYTF. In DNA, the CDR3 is TGTGCCAGCAGTTACGAGGGCGACGGCTACACCTTC.